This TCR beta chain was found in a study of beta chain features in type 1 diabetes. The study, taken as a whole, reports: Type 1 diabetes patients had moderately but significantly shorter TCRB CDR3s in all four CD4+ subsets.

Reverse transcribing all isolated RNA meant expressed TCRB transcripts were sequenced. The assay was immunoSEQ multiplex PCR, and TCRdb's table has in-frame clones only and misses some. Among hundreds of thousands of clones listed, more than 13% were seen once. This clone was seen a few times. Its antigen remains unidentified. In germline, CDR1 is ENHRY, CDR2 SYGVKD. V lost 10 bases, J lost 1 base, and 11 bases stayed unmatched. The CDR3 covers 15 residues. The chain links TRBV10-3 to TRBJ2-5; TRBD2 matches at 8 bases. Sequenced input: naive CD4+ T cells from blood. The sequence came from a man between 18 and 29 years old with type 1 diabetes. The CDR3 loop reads CASKPGLGIQETQYF. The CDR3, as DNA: TGTGCCAGTAAACCGGGACTAGGCATCCAAGAGACCCAGTACTTC.